The clone carrying this TCR beta chain occurred many times. Its antigen is still unknown. Researchers prepared the TCRbeta library using unique molecular identifiers, the study reports. TCRdb passed the PCR reads through MiXCR, listing each CDR3 protein once. The table has roughly 100,000 distinct CDR3 sequences, approximately 8% seen once. This record comes from a study of T-cell reconstitution after alpha-beta-depleted transplantation in children. Study results and caveats: After one year, T-cell counts and TCRbeta diversity mostly came from new T cells.

The origin of this receptor is a boy younger than 10 with acute lymphoblastic leukemia, due to receive a stem cell transplant. Sample: PBMCs, taken before TCRalphabeta/CD19-depleted stem cell transplant.

The CDR3 nucleotides read TGTGCCAGCAGTTTCAAAGGGGGCGTTCACTATGGCTACACCTTC. Amino acids: CASSFKGGVHYGYTF. This chain uses TRBV12-3 or TRBV12-4 with TRBJ1-2, with 7 bases that match TRBD1. This CDR3 is built from 15 residues. The V and J ends lost 3 bases and 3 bases, in that order; junction bases with no gene match: 7.